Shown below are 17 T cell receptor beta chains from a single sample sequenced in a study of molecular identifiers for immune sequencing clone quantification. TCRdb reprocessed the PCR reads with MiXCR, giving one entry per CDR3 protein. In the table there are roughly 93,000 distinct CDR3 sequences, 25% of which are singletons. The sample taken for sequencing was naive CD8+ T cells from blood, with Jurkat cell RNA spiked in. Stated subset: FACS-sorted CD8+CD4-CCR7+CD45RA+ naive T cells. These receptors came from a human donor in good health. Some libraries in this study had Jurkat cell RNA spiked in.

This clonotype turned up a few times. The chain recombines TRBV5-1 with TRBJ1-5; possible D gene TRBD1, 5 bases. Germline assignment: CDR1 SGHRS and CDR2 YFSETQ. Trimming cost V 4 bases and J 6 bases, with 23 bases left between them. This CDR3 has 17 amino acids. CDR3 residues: CASSPTGPSVGSQPQHF. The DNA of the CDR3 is TGCGCCAGCAGCCCGACGGGACCCAGCGTGGGCAGTCAGCCCCAGCATTTT.

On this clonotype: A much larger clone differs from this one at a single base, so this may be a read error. The CDR3 DNA is TGCAGCGTTGAAATTGCGGGGGCGAACACAGATACGCGGTATTTT. Amino acids: CSVEIAGANTDTRYF. The rearrangement uses TRBV29-1 and TRBJ2-3, with D perhaps matching TRBD2 (7 bases). The CDR3 is 15 residues long. Germline CDR1 is SQVTM and CDR2 is ANQGSEA.

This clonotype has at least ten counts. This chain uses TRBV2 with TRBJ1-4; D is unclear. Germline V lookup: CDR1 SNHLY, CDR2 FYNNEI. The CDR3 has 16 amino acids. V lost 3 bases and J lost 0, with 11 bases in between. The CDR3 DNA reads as TGTGCCAGCAGTGATGCCCGAGAGACAACTAATGAAAAACTGTTTTTT. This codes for CASSDARETTNEKLFF.

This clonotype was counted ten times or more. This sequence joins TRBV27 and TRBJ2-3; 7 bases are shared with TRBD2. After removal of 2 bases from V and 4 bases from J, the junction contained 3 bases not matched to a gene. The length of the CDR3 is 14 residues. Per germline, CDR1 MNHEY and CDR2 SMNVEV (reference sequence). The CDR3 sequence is CASSLLGGPDTQYF. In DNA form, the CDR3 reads TGTGCCAGCAGTTTACTGGGAGGGCCAGATACGCAGTATTTT.

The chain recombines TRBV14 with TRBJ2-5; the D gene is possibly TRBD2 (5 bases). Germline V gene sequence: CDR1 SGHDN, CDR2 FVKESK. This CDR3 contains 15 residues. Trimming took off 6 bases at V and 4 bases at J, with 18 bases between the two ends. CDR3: CASSLGVAVGETQYF. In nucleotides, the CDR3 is TGTGCCAGCAGTCTCGGGGTTGCCGTGGGAGAGACCCAGTACTTC.

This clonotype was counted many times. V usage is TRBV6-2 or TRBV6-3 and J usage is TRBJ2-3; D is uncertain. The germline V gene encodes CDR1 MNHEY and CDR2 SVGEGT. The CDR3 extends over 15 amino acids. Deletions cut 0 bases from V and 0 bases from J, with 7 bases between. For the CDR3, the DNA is TGTGCCAGCAGTTACTCTGGTCAGAGCACAGATACGCAGTATTTT. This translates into CASSYSGQSTDTQYF.

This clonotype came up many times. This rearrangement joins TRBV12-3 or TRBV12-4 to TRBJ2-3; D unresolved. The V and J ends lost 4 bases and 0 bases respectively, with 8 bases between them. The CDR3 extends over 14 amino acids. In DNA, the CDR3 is TGTGCCAGCAGTTATGGGATAAGCACAGATACGCAGTATTTT. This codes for CASSYGISTDTQYF.

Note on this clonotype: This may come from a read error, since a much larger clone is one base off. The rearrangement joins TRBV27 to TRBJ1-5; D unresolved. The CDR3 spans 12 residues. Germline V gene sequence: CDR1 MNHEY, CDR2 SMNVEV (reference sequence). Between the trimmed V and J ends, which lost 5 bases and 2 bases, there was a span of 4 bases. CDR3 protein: CASSICNQPQHF. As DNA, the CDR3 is TGTGCCAGCAGTATATGCAATCAGCCCCAGCATTTT.

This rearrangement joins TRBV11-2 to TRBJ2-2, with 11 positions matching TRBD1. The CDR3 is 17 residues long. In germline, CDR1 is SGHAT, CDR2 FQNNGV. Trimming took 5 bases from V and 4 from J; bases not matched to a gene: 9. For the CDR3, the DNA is TGTGCCAGCAGCGACTCCCGGGACAGGGGGTTCACCGGGGAGCTGTTTTTT. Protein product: CASSDSRDRGFTGELFF.

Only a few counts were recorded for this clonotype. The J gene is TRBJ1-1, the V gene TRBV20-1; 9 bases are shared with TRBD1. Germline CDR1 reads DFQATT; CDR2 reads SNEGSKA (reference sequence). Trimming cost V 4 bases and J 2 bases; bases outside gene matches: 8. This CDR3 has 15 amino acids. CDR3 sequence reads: CSAKEQGARNTEAFF. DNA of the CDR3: TGCAGTGCTAAGGAACAGGGGGCGCGAAACACTGAAGCTTTCTTT.

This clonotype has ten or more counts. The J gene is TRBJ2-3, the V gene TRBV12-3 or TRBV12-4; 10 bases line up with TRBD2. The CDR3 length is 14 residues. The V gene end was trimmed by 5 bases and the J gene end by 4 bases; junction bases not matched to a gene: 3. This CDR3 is CASSPLAGADTQYF. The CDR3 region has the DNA TGTGCCAGCAGTCCTCTAGCGGGAGCAGATACGCAGTATTTT.

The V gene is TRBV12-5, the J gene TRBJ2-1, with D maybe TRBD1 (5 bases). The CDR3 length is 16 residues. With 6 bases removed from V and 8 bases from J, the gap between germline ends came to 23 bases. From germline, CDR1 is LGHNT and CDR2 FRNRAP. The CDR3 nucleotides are TGTGCTAGTGGCCAACCTGGCTGGGGCTCTGGCGATGAGCAGTTCTTC. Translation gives CASGQPGWGSGDEQFF. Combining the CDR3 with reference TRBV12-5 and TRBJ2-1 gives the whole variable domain DARVTQTPRHKVTEMGQEVTMRCQPILGHNTVFWYRQTMMQGLELLAYFRNRAPLDDSGMPKDRFSAEMPDATLATLKIQPSEPRDSAVYFCASGQPGWGSGDEQFFGPGTRLTVL.

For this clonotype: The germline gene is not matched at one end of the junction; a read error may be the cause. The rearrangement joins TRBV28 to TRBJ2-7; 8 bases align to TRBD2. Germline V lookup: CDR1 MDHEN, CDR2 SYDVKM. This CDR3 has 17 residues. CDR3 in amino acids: CASSLIPRGRYSYEQCF. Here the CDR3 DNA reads TGTGCCAGCAGTTTAATCCCTCGCGGGAGGTATTCCTACGAGCAGTGCTTC.

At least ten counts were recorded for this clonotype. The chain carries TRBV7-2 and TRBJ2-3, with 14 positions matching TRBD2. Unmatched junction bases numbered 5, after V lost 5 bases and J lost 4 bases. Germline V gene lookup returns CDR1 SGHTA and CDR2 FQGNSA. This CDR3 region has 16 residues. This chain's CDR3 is CASSRTSGGLADTQYF. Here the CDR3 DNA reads TGTGCCAGCAGCCGGACTAGCGGGGGGCTGGCAGATACGCAGTATTTT.

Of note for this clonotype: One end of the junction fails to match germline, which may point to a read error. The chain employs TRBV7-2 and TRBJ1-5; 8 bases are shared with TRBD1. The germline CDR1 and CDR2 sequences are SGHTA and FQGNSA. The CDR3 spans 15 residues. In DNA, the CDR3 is TGTGCCAGCAGCTTCGGCAGGGGGCTTGGTGAGCCCCAGCGTTTT. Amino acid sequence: CASSFGRGLGEPQRF.

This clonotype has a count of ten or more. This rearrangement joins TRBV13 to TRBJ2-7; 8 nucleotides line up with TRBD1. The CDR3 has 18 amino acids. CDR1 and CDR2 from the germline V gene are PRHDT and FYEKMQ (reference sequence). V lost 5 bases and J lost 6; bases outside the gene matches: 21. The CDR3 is CASSTQGVTTGPEGEQYF. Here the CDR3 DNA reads TGTGCCAGCAGCACACAGGGGGTCACCACCGGCCCTGAGGGCGAGCAGTACTTC.

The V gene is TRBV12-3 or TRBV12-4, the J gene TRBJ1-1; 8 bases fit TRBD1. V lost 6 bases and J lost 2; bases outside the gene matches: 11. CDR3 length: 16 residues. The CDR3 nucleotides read TGTGCCAGCAGCTCCAGGGGGCCCCTTCCCAACACTGAAGCTTTCTTT. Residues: CASSSRGPLPNTEAFF.